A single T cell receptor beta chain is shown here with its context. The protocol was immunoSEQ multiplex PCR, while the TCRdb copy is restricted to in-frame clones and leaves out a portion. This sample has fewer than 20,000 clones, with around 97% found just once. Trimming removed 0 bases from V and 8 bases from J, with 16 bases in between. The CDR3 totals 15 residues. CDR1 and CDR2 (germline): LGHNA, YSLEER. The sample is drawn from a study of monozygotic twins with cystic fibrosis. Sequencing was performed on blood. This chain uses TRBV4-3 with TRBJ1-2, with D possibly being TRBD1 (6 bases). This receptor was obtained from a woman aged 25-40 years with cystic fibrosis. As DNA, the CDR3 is TGCGCCAGCAGCCAAGATTCCTATAACAGGGAGGGCTACACCTTC. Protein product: CASSQDSYNREGYTF.